Reported below is one T cell receptor (beta chain). The data belong to a study of blood T cell repertoires in COVID-19. The V and J ends lost 11 bases and 4 bases, in that order; junction bases with no gene match: 7. This CDR3 spans 13 amino acids. CDR1 and CDR2 from the germline V gene are KGHDR and SFDVKD. Profiling relied on immunoSEQ multiplex PCR, and the TCRdb table lists in-frame clones only, not all of them. The sample carries about 300,000 clones, about 88% recorded once. The clonotype was recovered from a man between 70 and 80 years old with acute or convalescent COVID-19. Sequencing was done on a sample of peripheral blood. The rearrangement uses TRBV24-1 and TRBJ1-2; 9 positions agree with TRBD1. The CDR3 loop is CASQQGAGYGYTF. CDR3 bases: TGTGCCAGTCAACAGGGGGCGGGCTATGGCTACACCTTC.